This TCR beta chain was captured in a study of CD8 T cells in ankylosing spondylitis. Study outcomes and limitations: Ankylosing spondylitis blood appeared to be characterized by a TCR beta motif of about 8 highly homologous variants. Significant enrichment of disease-linked clones was reportedly seen in matched ankylosing spondylitis synovial fluid. Disease-linked clones, CD8+, were relatively rare in peripheral blood.

The V end lost 5 bases, the J end lost 3 bases, and 8 bases lay between the germline ends. Germline-derived CDR1 and CDR2 are LNHDA and SQIVND (reference sequence). This CDR3 spans 13 amino acids. Quantitative 5'-RACE with molecular barcodes produced the TCR beta libraries. TCRdb reprocessed the 5' RACE reads with MiXCR, giving one entry per CDR3 protein. In the table there are fewer than 250,000 distinct CDR3 sequences, roughly a tenth of which are singletons. A remark on this clonotype: Its antigen remains unidentified.

The sample comprised blood, either unsorted or a sorted T cell fraction (not recorded which). The clonotype was recovered from a male donor with ankylosing spondylitis or in good health (not recorded which). The chain joins TRBV19 to TRBJ1-5; D is unclear. CDR3 DNA sequence: TGTGCCAGTAGTCGACGGATCAATCAGCCCCAGCATTTT. Translating gives CASSRRINQPQHF.